This T cell receptor (beta chain) was sequenced for a study of blood T cell repertoires in COVID-19. Across the whole study: Nucleic acid was either cDNA or gDNA, and it came from T cells, B-cell-depleted T cells, or PBMCs.

The V gene's germline CDR1 is SGHTA and CDR2 FQGTGA. V lost 5 bases, J lost 4 bases, and 15 bases stayed unmatched. The CDR3 has 17 amino acids. Sequenced by immunoSEQ multiplex PCR; TCRdb stores in-frame clones only, minus some. The data hold 150,000 or so clones, with about four fifths observed a single time. The sample taken for sequencing was peripheral blood. V gene TRBV7-3 combines with J gene TRBJ2-3, with 7 bases matching TRBD2. This TCR came from a man aged 60-69 years with acute or convalescent COVID-19. CDR3 DNA: TGTGCCAGCAGCCTCCGGGCCCGGGGGGTCGGGCCAGATACGCAGTATTTT. Encoded protein: CASSLRARGVGPDTQYF.